The 19 T cell receptor beta chains listed next were all sequenced from one sample in a study of beta chain features in type 1 diabetes. The entirety of the isolated RNA underwent reverse transcription, so expressed TCRB transcripts were sequenced. Repertoires were generated with immunoSEQ multiplex PCR, while TCRdb's copy carries only in-frame clones and drops some. The sample shows 450,000 or so clones, 11% of them seen only once. Sequencing used naive CD4+ T cells from blood. Receptors were obtained from a woman aged 18-29 years in good health.

To note about this clone: The same CDR3 can be traced to other DNA sequences in this sample. The V gene is TRBV30, the J gene TRBJ1-1; D uncertain. The germline gives CDR1 GTSNPN, CDR2 SVGIG (reference sequence). CDR3 length: 13 amino acids. CDR3 amino acids: CAAYRRSNTEAFF. CDR3 DNA sequence: TGTGCAGCCTACCGTCGATCGAACACTGAAGCTTTCTTT.

The chain recombines TRBV2 with TRBJ1-4; 8 bases are shared with TRBD1. CDR3 length equals 12 residues. Trimming removed 8 bases from V and 6 bases from J; junction bases left unmatched: 2. The V gene's germline CDR1 is SNHLY and CDR2 FYNNEI. The CDR3 protein is CASDRGDEKLFF. DNA of the CDR3: TGTGCCAGCGACAGGGGAGATGAAAAACTGTTTTTT.

This clone was observed a handful of times. The J gene is TRBJ2-3, the V gene TRBV7-2; 9 nucleotides line up with TRBD2. Germline V gives CDR1 SGHTA, CDR2 FQGNSA. The CDR3 runs to 15 residues. Germline trimming cut 2 bases from V and 4 bases from J; bases unmatched to any gene: 4. The CDR3 nucleotides read TGTGCCAGCAGCTTACTAGCGGGAATCGCAGATACGCAGTATTTT. Translation gives CASSLLAGIADTQYF.

This clone was found a few times. The chain carries TRBV5-4 and TRBJ1-6; D gene uncertain. V was shortened by 0 bases and J by 9 bases, with 10 bases between the two germline ends. Germline lookup yields CDR1 SGHNT and CDR2 YYREEE (reference sequence). The CDR3 consists of 14 residues. This CDR3 is CASSLGGSGSPLHF. CDR3 nucleotide sequence: TGTGCCAGCAGCTTGGGAGGATCAGGTTCACCCCTCCACTTT.

The genes are TRBV2 and TRBJ2-2; 7 bases line up with TRBD1. Germline V gene lookup returns CDR1 SNHLY and CDR2 FYNNEI. The CDR3 has 15 amino acids. Trimming cost V 5 bases and J 4 bases; bases outside gene matches: 7. The CDR3 spells CASSIGQAGTGELFF. The CDR3 DNA reads TGTGCCAGCAGTATCGGACAGGCCGGCACCGGGGAGCTGTTTTTT. Looking up the rest from reference TRBV2 and TRBJ2-2 gives the full variable domain: EPEVTQTPSHQVTQMGQEVILRCVPISNHLYFYWYRQILGQKVEFLVSFYNNEISEKSEIFDDQFSVERPDGSNFTLKIRSTKLEDSAMYFCASSIGQAGTGELFFGEGSRLTVL.

The genes are TRBV30 and TRBJ2-2; D unclear. This CDR3 has 13 amino acids. From germline, CDR1 is GTSNPN and CDR2 SVGIG (reference sequence). The V gene lost 0 bases and the J gene lost 6 bases, with 8 bases spanning the gap. CDR3 bases: TGTGCCTGGAGTGTTGGAGAGGCCGGGGAGCTGTTTTTT. As protein: CAWSVGEAGELFF.

In this sample, this clone turned up a few times. The J gene is TRBJ1-4, the V gene TRBV29-1, with 11 bases matching TRBD1. In germline, CDR1 is SQVTM, CDR2 ANQGSEA. V shed 5 bases, J shed 8 bases, and the junction held 7 bases outside the gene matches. The CDR3 is 14 amino acids. The CDR3 loop is CSVLRTGGAEKLFF. The CDR3 DNA is TGCAGCGTTCTAAGGACAGGGGGCGCCGAAAAACTGTTTTTT.

The chain employs TRBV4-1 and TRBJ2-1, with 9 bases identical to TRBD1. The CDR3 sequence is 15 residues long. Germline V gives CDR1 MGHRA, CDR2 YSYEKL. The V segment lost 3 bases and the J segment 6 bases; nucleotides outside the gene matches: 6. This chain's CDR3 is CASSQGQGKGNEQFF. Written as DNA, the CDR3 is TGCGCCAGCAGCCAGGGACAGGGAAAAGGCAATGAGCAGTTCTTC.

V gene TRBV7-8 combines with J gene TRBJ2-1; D gene ambiguous. The ends were cut back, 3 bases at V and 5 bases at J, with 14 bases in the middle. From germline, CDR1 is SGHVS and CDR2 FQNEAQ. This CDR3 has 15 amino acids. CDR3 region: CASSFRIGRNNEQFF. As DNA, the CDR3 is TGTGCCAGCAGCTTTCGGATAGGGCGGAACAATGAGCAGTTCTTC.

The chain employs TRBV2 and TRBJ1-5; tentative D call: TRBD1 (5 bases). This CDR3 comprises 15 residues. The germline CDR1 and CDR2 sequences are SNHLY and FYNNEI. V lost 6 bases and J 4 bases, leaving 16 bases between the germline ends. CDR3 coding DNA: TGTGCCAGCAGGAAAGGGGTGGGCAGAAATCAGCCCCAGCATTTT. Translation: CASRKGVGRNQPQHF.

A few counts support this clone. The chain links TRBV29-1 to TRBJ1-3; no clear D. Trimming cost V 7 bases and J 0 bases, with 10 bases left between them. The germline V gene has CDR1 SQVTM and CDR2 ANQGSEA. CDR3 size: 13 residues. CDR3 in amino acids: CSAGESSGNTIYF. The CDR3, as DNA: TGCAGCGCCGGCGAGAGCTCTGGAAACACCATATATTTT.

This clone was counted between two and nine times. This chain connects TRBV2 to TRBJ2-3; 9 positions agree with TRBD1. V was pared by 9 bases and J by 1 base, with 2 bases of the junction left unmatched. The germline CDR1 and CDR2 sequences are SNHLY and FYNNEI. The CDR3 extends over 13 amino acids. The CDR3 coding sequence is TGTGCCAGACGGGACAGGGGCACAGATACGCAGTATTTT. This encodes CARRDRGTDTQYF.

The chain joins TRBV27 to TRBJ2-7, with 13 bases fitting TRBD2. Per germline, CDR1 MNHEY and CDR2 SMNVEV (reference sequence). The CDR3 runs 16 residues. V lost 5 bases, J lost 7 bases, and 11 bases stayed unmatched. This CDR3 is CASSPGTSGIAGEQYV. The CDR3 region has the DNA TGTGCCAGCAGTCCCGGGACTAGCGGGATCGCAGGAGAGCAGTACGTC.

This clone was observed a handful of times. V and J are TRBV6-6 and TRBJ2-7; 8 bases align to TRBD2. CDR1 is MNHNY and CDR2 is SVGAGI in the germline V gene (reference sequence). The length of the CDR3 is 15 residues. J gave up 5 bases and V 0 bases, and 6 bases lay outside the gene matches. The CDR3 DNA sequence: TGTGCCAGCAGTTACTCCAGCGGGAGCTGGCACGAGCAGTACTTC. It yields the protein CASSYSSGSWHEQYF.

This clone was observed a few times. V is TRBV7-9 and J is TRBJ2-3; D not certain. The CDR3 consists of 13 residues. Germline V gene sequence: CDR1 SEHNR, CDR2 FQNEAQ (reference sequence). Deletions cut 8 bases from V and 2 bases from J, with 11 bases between. CDR3 nucleotide sequence: TGTGCCAGCGCCCTAACGGTCACAGATACGCAGTATTTT. Its translation is CASALTVTDTQYF.

This clone was detected only a few times. The chain is built from TRBV9 and TRBJ2-1; no firm D call. CDR1 and CDR2 from the germline V gene are SGDLS and YYNGEE. There are 14 residues in the CDR3. V was cut by 0 bases and J by 6 bases, with 10 bases left in between. The CDR3 loop is CASSVALPRNEQFF. The CDR3 nucleotides read TGTGCCAGCAGCGTAGCACTACCACGCAATGAGCAGTTCTTC.

This rearrangement joins TRBV4-3 to TRBJ1-2; D unclear. The V end lost 0 bases, the J end lost 1 base, and 9 bases lay between the germline ends. This CDR3 has 15 residues. Germline CDR1 and CDR2: LGHNA and YSLEER. CDR3 loop: CASSQDPIINYGYTF. The DNA for the CDR3 is TGCGCCAGCAGCCAAGACCCGATTATTAACTATGGCTACACCTTC.

This clone was counted only a few times. The chain links TRBV7-9 to TRBJ1-1; weak D call: TRBD1 (5 bases). Trimming shortened V by 2 bases and J by 0 bases, and 10 bases separated the two germline ends. CDR3 length: 15 residues. Germline CDR1 SEHNR, CDR2 FQNEAQ (reference sequence). The CDR3 reads CASSLTGAMNTEAFF. CDR3 DNA sequence: TGTGCCAGCAGCTTAACAGGCGCTATGAACACTGAAGCTTTCTTT. Full variable domain (missing parts from reference TRBV7-9 and TRBJ1-1): DTGVSQNPRHKITKRGQNVTFRCDPISEHNRLYWYRQTLGQGPEFLTYFQNEAQLEKSRLLSDRFSAERPKGSFSTLEIQRTEQGDSAMYLCASSLTGAMNTEAFFGQGTRLTVV.

The rearrangement links TRBV10-3 to TRBJ2-1; weak D call: TRBD2 (5 bases). Per germline, CDR1 ENHRY and CDR2 SYGVKD. CDR3 length: 13 residues. The V end lost 6 bases, the J end lost 5 bases, and 11 bases lay between the germline ends. In nucleotides, the CDR3 is TGTGCCATCAGGAGGGAGTTGAACAATGAGCAGTTCTTC. Its protein is CAIRRELNNEQFF.